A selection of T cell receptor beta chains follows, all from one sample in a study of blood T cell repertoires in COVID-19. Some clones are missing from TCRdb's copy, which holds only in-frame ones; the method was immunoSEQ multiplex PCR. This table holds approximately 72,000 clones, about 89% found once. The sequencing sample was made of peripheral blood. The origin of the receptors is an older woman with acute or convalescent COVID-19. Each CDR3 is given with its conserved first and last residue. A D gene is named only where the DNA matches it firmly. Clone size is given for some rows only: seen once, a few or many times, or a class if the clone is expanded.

cdr3_aa: CASSYSGGTATGELFF; cdr3_nt: TGTGCCAGCAGTTACTCCGGAGGGACAGCCACCGGGGAGCTGTTTTTT; j_call: TRBJ2-2; d_call: .; clone_size: .; v_call: TRBV6-6
cdr3_aa: CASSLAGQGAGELFF; cdr3_nt: TGTGCCAGCAGCTTGGCCGGACAGGGGGCCGGGGAGCTGTTTTTT; j_call: TRBJ2-2; d_call: TRBD1; clone_size: .; v_call: TRBV5-6
cdr3_aa: CASSPPRFGEQFF; cdr3_nt: TGTGCCAGCAGTCCCCCGCGTTTCGGTGAGCAGTTCTTC; j_call: TRBJ2-1; d_call: .; clone_size: .; v_call: TRBV9
cdr3_aa: CASSPERGRTDTQYF; cdr3_nt: TGTGCCAGCAGCCCAGAGCGGGGGCGCACAGATACGCAGTATTTT; j_call: TRBJ2-3; d_call: TRBD2; clone_size: .; v_call: TRBV7-2
cdr3_aa: CAIKGDGGASGELFF; cdr3_nt: TGTGCCATAAAGGGGGACGGTGGGGCGTCCGGGGAGCTGTTTTTT; j_call: TRBJ2-2; d_call: .; clone_size: .; v_call: TRBV10-3
cdr3_aa: CASSQDPGNQGYTF; cdr3_nt: TGCGCCAGCAGCCAAGATCCCGGGAACCAAGGCTACACCTTC; j_call: TRBJ1-2; d_call: .; clone_size: .; v_call: TRBV4-1
cdr3_aa: CASSSPDRGHRTGELFF; cdr3_nt: TGTGCCAGCAGCTCTCCGGACAGGGGGCATCGCACCGGGGAGCTGTTTTTT; j_call: TRBJ2-2; d_call: TRBD1; clone_size: .; v_call: TRBV11-2
cdr3_aa: CASRSGTATDTQYF; cdr3_nt: TGTGCCAGCAGGTCAGGGACAGCTACAGATACGCAGTATTTT; j_call: TRBJ2-3; d_call: TRBD1; clone_size: .; v_call: TRBV6-5
cdr3_aa: CASSTRQGAEKLFF; cdr3_nt: TGTGCCAGCAGCACCCGACAGGGGGCGGAAAAACTGTTTTTT; j_call: TRBJ1-4; d_call: TRBD1; clone_size: .; v_call: TRBV4-2
cdr3_aa: CASSSTGTGVATQYF; cdr3_nt: TGCGCCAGCAGCAGCACCGGGACAGGGGTGGCGACCCAGTACTTC; j_call: TRBJ2-5; d_call: TRBD1; clone_size: once; v_call: TRBV5-1
cdr3_aa: CASSPGPQGKPQHF; cdr3_nt: TGCGCCAGCAGCCCAGGCCCTCAGGGGAAGCCCCAGCATTTT; j_call: TRBJ1-5; d_call: .; clone_size: .; v_call: TRBV4-1
cdr3_aa: CASSAGRAYEQYF; cdr3_nt: TGTGCCAGCAGCGCGGGGCGCGCCTACGAGCAGTACTTC; j_call: TRBJ2-7; d_call: .; clone_size: .; v_call: TRBV5-4
cdr3_aa: CASSLISGQADNEQFF; cdr3_nt: TGTGCCAGCAGCTTAATATCGGGACAGGCGGACAATGAGCAGTTCTTC; j_call: TRBJ2-1; d_call: TRBD1; clone_size: .; v_call: TRBV11-2
cdr3_aa: CASSRGLADFTGELFF; cdr3_nt: TGTGCCAGCAGCCGTGGACTAGCGGATTTTACCGGGGAGCTGTTTTTT; j_call: TRBJ2-2; d_call: TRBD2; clone_size: .; v_call: TRBV7-6
cdr3_aa: CASSVQASGTGEKLFF; cdr3_nt: TGTGCCAGCAGCGTCCAAGCATCGGGTACGGGTGAAAAACTGTTTTTT; j_call: TRBJ1-4; d_call: .; clone_size: .; v_call: TRBV11-2
cdr3_aa: CASSESGQAYEQYF; cdr3_nt: TGTGCCAGCAGTGAATCGGGACAAGCCTACGAGCAGTACTTC; j_call: TRBJ2-7; d_call: .; clone_size: .; v_call: TRBV6-1
cdr3_aa: CASSSVGGSYEQYF; cdr3_nt: TGTGCCAGCAGCTCCGTCGGGGGCTCCTACGAGCAGTACTTC; j_call: TRBJ2-7; d_call: .; clone_size: once; v_call: TRBV7-9
cdr3_aa: CASSLTPLQVPTNEKLFF; cdr3_nt: TGTGCCAGCAGCTTAACTCCACTACAGGTACCGACTAATGAAAAACTGTTTTTT; j_call: TRBJ1-4; d_call: .; clone_size: .; v_call: TRBV7-7
cdr3_aa: CASSQFEGAYEQYF; cdr3_nt: TGTGCCAGCAGCCAATTCGAGGGGGCCTACGAGCAGTACTTC; j_call: TRBJ2-7; d_call: .; clone_size: once; v_call: TRBV3-1/TRBV3-2
cdr3_aa: CASSTDSTTEAFF; cdr3_nt: TGTGCCAGCAGCACCGACAGCACTACTGAAGCTTTCTTT; j_call: TRBJ1-1; d_call: .; clone_size: .; v_call: TRBV12-3/TRBV12-4
cdr3_aa: CASSYPGQGDEQYF; cdr3_nt: TGTGCCAGCAGTTACCCGGGACAGGGGGACGAGCAGTACTTC; j_call: TRBJ2-7; d_call: TRBD1; clone_size: once; v_call: TRBV6-6
cdr3_aa: CASSPVNRDEQYF; cdr3_nt: TGTGCCAGCAGTCCGGTAAACAGGGACGAGCAGTACTTC; j_call: TRBJ2-7; d_call: .; clone_size: .; v_call: TRBV12-3/TRBV12-4
cdr3_aa: CASSPDWHGYTF; cdr3_nt: TGTGCCAGCAGTCCCGACTGGCATGGCTACACCTTC; j_call: TRBJ1-2; d_call: .; clone_size: .; v_call: TRBV12-3/TRBV12-4
cdr3_aa: CASSQGGASINEQFF; cdr3_nt: TGCGCCAGCAGCCAAGGAGGCGCTAGCATAAATGAGCAGTTCTTC; j_call: TRBJ2-1; d_call: .; clone_size: .; v_call: TRBV4-1
cdr3_aa: CASSLVVAGGTDTQYF; cdr3_nt: TGTGCCAGCAGCTTAGTAGTAGCGGGGGGCACAGATACGCAGTATTTT; j_call: TRBJ2-3; d_call: TRBD2; clone_size: .; v_call: TRBV7-9
cdr3_aa: CASSLRQGDGYTF; cdr3_nt: TGTGCCAGCAGCTTGCGACAGGGGGATGGCTACACCTTC; j_call: TRBJ1-2; d_call: TRBD1; clone_size: .; v_call: TRBV5-8
cdr3_aa: CASSQASDRDAEAFF; cdr3_nt: TGCGCCAGCAGCCAAGCATCGGACAGGGACGCTGAAGCTTTCTTT; j_call: TRBJ1-1; d_call: TRBD1; clone_size: .; v_call: TRBV4-1
cdr3_aa: CASRVGVEEHEQFF; cdr3_nt: TGTGCCAGCAGAGTAGGGGTAGAGGAGCATGAGCAGTTCTTC; j_call: TRBJ2-1; d_call: .; clone_size: .; v_call: TRBV2
cdr3_aa: CASTDSGALNTGELFF; cdr3_nt: TGCGCCAGCACCGACAGTGGGGCCCTGAACACCGGGGAGCTGTTTTTT; j_call: TRBJ2-2; d_call: .; clone_size: .; v_call: TRBV10-1
cdr3_aa: CASKLESPEKLFF; cdr3_nt: TGTGCCAGCAAACTTGAATCCCCCGAAAAACTGTTTTTT; j_call: TRBJ1-4; d_call: .; clone_size: .; v_call: TRBV6-4
cdr3_aa: CSASSGDTEAFF; cdr3_nt: TGCAGTGCTAGTTCAGGGGATACTGAAGCTTTCTTT; j_call: TRBJ1-1; d_call: .; clone_size: once; v_call: TRBV20-1
cdr3_aa: CASSLGQGAQISYEQYF; cdr3_nt: TGTGCCAGCAGCTTGGGACAGGGGGCCCAAATCTCCTACGAGCAGTACTTC; j_call: TRBJ2-7; d_call: TRBD1; clone_size: .; v_call: TRBV7-8
cdr3_aa: CASSGTGFGEQFF; cdr3_nt: TGTGCCAGCAGCGGGACTGGCTTTGGTGAGCAGTTCTTC; j_call: TRBJ2-1; d_call: .; clone_size: .; v_call: TRBV6-4
cdr3_aa: CASSLIRTAEETQYF; cdr3_nt: TGTGCCAGCTCTCTTATAAGGACAGCCGAAGAGACCCAGTACTTC; j_call: TRBJ2-5; d_call: .; clone_size: once; v_call: TRBV18
cdr3_aa: CASSLLVSGGDNEQFF; cdr3_nt: TGCGCCAGCAGCTTGCTAGTTAGCGGGGGGGACAATGAGCAGTTCTTC; j_call: TRBJ2-1; d_call: TRBD2; clone_size: .; v_call: TRBV5-1
cdr3_aa: CASSSDRARVFGYTF; cdr3_nt: TGTGCCAGCAGTTCGGACAGGGCGAGAGTTTTTGGCTACACCTTC; j_call: TRBJ1-2; d_call: TRBD1; clone_size: .; v_call: TRBV27
cdr3_aa: CASSLFLAGDPGPQHF; cdr3_nt: TGTGCCAGCAGCTTGTTCTTGGCGGGGGATCCTGGACCCCAGCATTTT; j_call: TRBJ1-5; d_call: .; clone_size: .; v_call: TRBV5-6
cdr3_aa: CASSYLPGQTINEQFF; cdr3_nt: TGTGCCAGCAGTTACCTCCCAGGACAGACGATCAATGAGCAGTTCTTC; j_call: TRBJ2-1; d_call: .; clone_size: .; v_call: TRBV6-5
cdr3_aa: CASSQWAAPYNEQFF; cdr3_nt: TGTGCTAGTTCCCAGTGGGCTGCTCCCTACAATGAGCAGTTCTTC; j_call: TRBJ2-1; d_call: .; clone_size: once; v_call: TRBV12-5
cdr3_aa: CAISDSIGGTQYF; cdr3_nt: TGTGCCATCAGTGACTCTATCGGGGGGACCCAGTACTTC; j_call: TRBJ2-5; d_call: .; clone_size: once; v_call: TRBV10-3
cdr3_aa: CASSRDRGHEQYF; cdr3_nt: TGTGCCAGCAGCAGGGACAGGGGCCACGAGCAGTACTTC; j_call: TRBJ2-7; d_call: TRBD1; clone_size: .; v_call: TRBV11-1
cdr3_aa: CASGLVLNDRGSPLHF; cdr3_nt: TGTGCTAGTGGTTTGGTACTGAACGACCGAGGGTCACCCCTCCACTTT; j_call: TRBJ1-6; d_call: .; clone_size: few; v_call: TRBV12-5
cdr3_aa: CASSLAGTGYQETQYF; cdr3_nt: TGTGCCAGCAGCTTGGCCGGGACAGGGTACCAAGAGACCCAGTACTTC; j_call: TRBJ2-5; d_call: TRBD1; clone_size: .; v_call: TRBV5-4
cdr3_aa: CASSHLRGNGNTIYF; cdr3_nt: TGTGCCAGTAGTCATCTCAGGGGCAACGGAAACACCATATATTTT; j_call: TRBJ1-3; d_call: .; clone_size: .; v_call: TRBV19
cdr3_aa: CASSNRDRGRELFF; cdr3_nt: TGTGCCAGTAGTAACCGGGACAGGGGTCGGGAGCTGTTTTTT; j_call: TRBJ2-2; d_call: TRBD1; clone_size: .; v_call: TRBV19
cdr3_aa: CASSGGQGVYNEQFF; cdr3_nt: TGCGCCAGCAGCGGGGGTCAGGGGGTCTACAATGAGCAGTTCTTC; j_call: TRBJ2-1; d_call: TRBD1; clone_size: .; v_call: TRBV5-1
cdr3_aa: CASSEAGVDYGYTF; cdr3_nt: TGTGCCAGCAGCGAGGCAGGGGTGGACTATGGCTACACCTTC; j_call: TRBJ1-2; d_call: .; clone_size: .; v_call: TRBV16
cdr3_aa: CAWRQGAGNTIYF; cdr3_nt: TGTGCCTGGCGACAGGGAGCTGGAAACACCATATATTTT; j_call: TRBJ1-3; d_call: TRBD1; clone_size: .; v_call: TRBV30
cdr3_aa: CASKSGTGVNEQYF; cdr3_nt: TGTGCCAGCAAGAGCGGGACAGGGGTGAACGAGCAGTACTTC; j_call: TRBJ2-7; d_call: TRBD1; clone_size: .; v_call: TRBV2
cdr3_aa: CASSPPGGPEAFF; cdr3_nt: TGTGCCAGCAGCCCCCCCGGGGGGCCTGAAGCTTTCTTT; j_call: TRBJ1-1; d_call: .; clone_size: .; v_call: TRBV3-1/TRBV3-2
cdr3_aa: CASSPPASGRYTIYF; cdr3_nt: TGTGCCAGCAGTCCCCCAGCAAGCGGGAGGTACACCATATATTTT; j_call: TRBJ1-3; d_call: .; clone_size: .; v_call: TRBV28
cdr3_aa: CASSLQDIYNEQFF; cdr3_nt: TGTGCCAGCAGTCTACAGGACATCTACAATGAGCAGTTCTTC; j_call: TRBJ2-1; d_call: .; clone_size: .; v_call: TRBV6-5